This T cell receptor (beta chain) was profiled in a study of response to subunit inactivated influenza vaccine. Whole-study results and caveats: With each seasonal influenza vaccination, the authors suggested, few new T cells are recruited.

CDR1 is SGHRS and CDR2 is YFSETQ in the germline V gene. V lost 0 bases and J lost 2; bases outside the gene matches: 5. This CDR3 is 15 amino acids long. A word on this clonotype: The antigen is unknown.

TCRdb called the RT-PCR reads again in MiXCR, with one record for every CDR3 protein. Altogether about 180,000 distinct CDR3 sequences are present, approximately 8.7% being singletons, with the ten largest covering roughly 11%. This chain links TRBV5-1 with TRBJ2-7, with 7 positions matching TRBD1. This sample comprised non-naive T cells sorted from PBMCs, obtained on the day of vaccination. The receptor's source is a man aged 50 or older who received an inactivated influenza vaccine. The CDR3 loop reads CASSLARDRAYEQYF. In nucleotides, the CDR3 is TGCGCCAGCAGCTTGGCCCGGGACAGAGCCTACGAGCAGTACTTC.